This entry lists 17 T cell receptor beta chains sequenced from one sample in a study of cytomegalovirus exposure and HLA in healthy donors. This PCR relied on a set of 60 Vbeta primers and 13 Jbeta primers. Using immunoSEQ multiplex PCR, the repertoire was profiled, and TCRdb retains in-frame clones only, with some absent. The table has 150,000 to 200,000 clones, roughly 80% seen once. Sequencing was performed on PBMCs. The source of these receptors is a female donor in good health and CMV-seronegative.

This chain connects TRBV28 to TRBJ1-1; no reliable D call. V was pared by 6 bases and J by 1 base, with 9 bases between. The germline gives CDR1 MDHEN, CDR2 SYDVKM. CDR3 length: 13 residues. This CDR3 reads CASSTRRNTEAFF. The CDR3 DNA reads as TGTGCCAGCAGCACGAGAAGGAACACTGAAGCTTTCTTT.

There are a few counts of this clone. V and J are TRBV29-1 and TRBJ1-2; D may be TRBD1 (5 bases). Trimming stripped 6 bases from V and 5 bases from J, with 13 bases between. CDR3 length equals 12 residues. The germline V gene encodes CDR1 SQVTM and CDR2 ANQGSEA. The CDR3 nucleotides read TGCAGCGTACGGGACGGGGGATATGGCTACACCTTC. It codes for CSVRDGGYGYTF.

The chain combines TRBV4-3 with TRBJ2-7; TRBD2 is a possible D gene (5 bases). Germline V CDR1 and CDR2: LGHNA, YSLEER. Trimming took off 0 bases at V and 3 bases at J, with 9 bases between the two ends. The CDR3 loop spans 14 amino acids. The DNA of the CDR3 is TGCGCCAGCAGCCAAGATCTAGGGAGCTACGAGCAGTACTTC. It codes for CASSQDLGSYEQYF.

The chain has TRBV5-4 and TRBJ2-3; 16 bases align to TRBD2. This CDR3 is 17 amino acids long. CDR1 and CDR2 from the germline V gene are SGHNT and YYREEE (reference sequence). V trimming: 5 bases; J trimming: 6 bases; junction bases outside the gene matches: 9. CDR3 loop: CASRSLGTSGRVDTQYF. CDR3 bases: TGTGCCAGCAGGAGCTTGGGGACTAGCGGGAGGGTGGATACGCAGTATTTT.

The chain recombines TRBV5-1 with TRBJ1-4; perhaps TRBD1 as D (6 bases). Germline V gene lookup returns CDR1 SGHRS and CDR2 YFSETQ. CDR3 length: 15 residues. V lost 1 base to trimming and J lost 8 bases, with 15 bases between them. For the CDR3, the DNA is TGCGCCAGCAGCTTGTCAGCAGGGGAAGAGGAAAAACTGTTTTTT. This codes for CASSLSAGEEEKLFF.

V usage is TRBV7-9 and J usage is TRBJ2-5; maybe TRBD2 (6 bases). CDR1 and CDR2 from the germline V gene are SEHNR and FQNEAQ (reference sequence). CDR3 size: 14 residues. Deletions cut 5 bases from V and 1 base from J, with 11 bases between. CDR3 sequence (DNA): TGTGCCAGCAGCGCCCGGGAGATCCAAGAGACCCAGTACTTC. Translating it yields CASSAREIQETQYF.

The chain joins TRBV15 to TRBJ2-1; TRBD2 matches at 9 bases. The CDR3 contains 17 residues. Per the germline V gene, CDR1 is LNHNV and CDR2 is YYDKDF (reference sequence). V was clipped by 3 bases and J by 2 bases; unmatched bases: 8. The CDR3 spells CATSRGSGGETYNEQFF. CDR3 coding DNA: TGTGCCACCAGCAGGGGTAGCGGGGGAGAGACCTACAATGAGCAGTTCTTC.

The chain carries TRBV6-6 and TRBJ2-3; D is ambiguous. This CDR3 comprises 14 residues. Germline V gene sequence: CDR1 MNHNY, CDR2 SVGAGI (reference sequence). V shed 0 bases and J shed 5 bases, with 9 bases lying between them. Here the CDR3 reads CASSYSPGVDTQYF. CDR3 DNA sequence: TGTGCCAGCAGTTACTCGCCGGGTGTAGATACGCAGTATTTT.

As regards this clone: In the same sample, other DNA sequences code for this CDR3. This chain links TRBV6-4 with TRBJ2-3; TRBD2 matches at 8 bases. CDR1 and CDR2 from the germline V gene are MRHNA and SNTAGT. The trim removed 5 bases at V and 1 base at J, leaving 5 bases unmatched. The CDR3 has 15 amino acids. CDR3 residues: CASSPSGGGTDTQYF. Here the CDR3 DNA reads TGTGCCAGCAGTCCCAGCGGGGGTGGCACAGATACGCAGTATTTT.

This clone was observed a handful of times. This chain links TRBV6-1 with TRBJ2-3, with TRBD1 matching over 7 bases. The length of the CDR3 is 16 residues. Trimming cost V 1 base and J 4 bases; bases outside gene matches: 8. The germline CDR1 and CDR2 sequences are MNHNS and SASEGT. The CDR3 protein is CASSEVRDSLSDTQYF. CDR3 coding DNA: TGTGCCAGCAGTGAAGTTAGGGACAGTCTCTCAGATACGCAGTATTTT.

The rearrangement joins TRBV28 to TRBJ2-2, with D possibly being TRBD2 (5 bases). The CDR3 is 13 amino acids. Trimming left V 6 bases short and J 9 bases short, with 14 bases between. The germline V gene has CDR1 MDHEN and CDR2 SYDVKM. Here the CDR3 reads CASSPGGARELFF. In nucleotides, the CDR3 is TGTGCCAGCAGCCCCGGAGGAGCTCGGGAGCTGTTTTTT.

This chain links TRBV10-3 with TRBJ1-2; a possible D gene is TRBD1 (6 bases). Per the germline V gene, CDR1 is ENHRY and CDR2 is SYGVKD. The CDR3 has 13 amino acids. V was pared by 7 bases and J by 4 bases, with 13 bases between. The DNA for the CDR3 is TGTGCCATCACCGAACTACAGGGCTATGGCTACACCTTC. Its protein product is CAITELQGYGYTF.

This clone was seen only once. The V and J genes are TRBV19 and TRBJ2-7, with D tentatively TRBD1 (6 bases). CDR1 and CDR2 from the germline V gene are LNHDA and SQIVND (reference sequence). CDR3 size: 14 residues. The V gene lost 0 bases and the J gene lost 3 bases, with 9 bases spanning the gap. The CDR3 loop reads CASSIEGHVYEQYF. The CDR3 bases are TGTGCCAGTAGTATAGAGGGACACGTCTACGAGCAGTACTTC.

The rearrangement links TRBV30 to TRBJ2-3; D is ambiguous. V gave up 1 base and J gave up 4 bases, with 9 bases separating them. The CDR3 covers 13 residues. Germline loops: CDR1 GTSNPN, CDR2 SVGIG (reference sequence). The CDR3 here is CAWSAPSPDTQYF. CDR3 bases: TGTGCCTGGAGTGCCCCTTCTCCAGATACGCAGTATTTT.

This clone was counted a few times. The chain couples TRBV6-1 to TRBJ1-2, with 9 positions matching TRBD1. The CDR3 consists of 16 residues. Trimming removed 10 bases from V and 3 bases from J; junction bases left unmatched: 15. CDR1 is MNHNS, CDR2 SASEGT, per germline. The CDR3 reads CATIDPGQGSDYGYTF. DNA for the CDR3: TGTGCCACCATTGACCCGGGACAGGGATCGGACTATGGCTACACCTTC.

The chain carries TRBV4-3 and TRBJ1-6, with D unresolved. The CDR3 has 13 residues. The ends were cut back, 4 bases at V and 7 bases at J, with 8 bases in the middle. Germline lookup yields CDR1 LGHNA and CDR2 YSLEER. The CDR3: CASSRSSNSPLHF. The CDR3 DNA follows: TGCGCCAGCAGCCGAAGTAGCAATTCACCCCTCCACTTT.

This clone turned up a few times. The rearrangement joins TRBV5-1 to TRBJ2-5; D perhaps matches TRBD2 (6 bases). V lost 2 bases and J 0 bases, leaving 8 bases between the germline ends. Per the germline V gene, CDR1 is SGHRS and CDR2 is YFSETQ. CDR3 size: 14 residues. DNA of the CDR3: TGCGCCAGCAGCTTTCGGGGGAACCAAGAGACCCAGTACTTC. This codes for CASSFRGNQETQYF.